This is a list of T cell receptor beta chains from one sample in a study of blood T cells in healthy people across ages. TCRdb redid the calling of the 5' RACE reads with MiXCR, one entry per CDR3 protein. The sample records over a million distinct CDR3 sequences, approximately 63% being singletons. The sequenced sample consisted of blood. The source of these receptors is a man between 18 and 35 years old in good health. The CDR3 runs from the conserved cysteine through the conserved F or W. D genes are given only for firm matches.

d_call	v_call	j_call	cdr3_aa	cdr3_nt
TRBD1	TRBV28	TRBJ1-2	CASSSRGQANYGYTF	TGTGCCAGCAGTTCCAGGGGGCAGGCTAACTATGGCTACACCTTC
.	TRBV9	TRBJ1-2	CASSTYYGYTF	TGTGCCAGCAGCACGTACTATGGCTACACCTTC
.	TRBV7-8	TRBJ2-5	CASSGGTARGGETQYF	TGTGCCAGCAGCGGAGGGACAGCTCGAGGGGGAGAGACCCAGTACTTC
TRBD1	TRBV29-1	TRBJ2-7	CSVAHRGTYEQYF	TGCAGCGTTGCTCACAGGGGAACCTACGAGCAGTACTTC
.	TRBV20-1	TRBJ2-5	CSARDRLAGWKTQYF	TGCAGTGCTAGAGATCGGCTAGCAGGGTGGAAGACCCAGTACTTC
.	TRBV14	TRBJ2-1	CASSQVRRRSSYNEQFF	TGTGCCAGCAGCCAAGTTAGGCGGCGGAGCTCCTACAATGAGCAGTTCTTC
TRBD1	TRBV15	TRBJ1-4	CATSKPGQGQENEKLFF	TGTGCCACTAGCAAGCCGGGACAGGGGCAAGAGAATGAAAAACTGTTTTTT
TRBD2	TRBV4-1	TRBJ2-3	CASSQEETSADTQYF	TGCGCCAGCAGCCAAGAAGAGACTAGCGCAGATACGCAGTATTTT
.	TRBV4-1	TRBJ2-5	CASSQEPGSQETQYF	TGCGCCAGCAGCCAAGAACCGGGCTCCCAAGAGACCCAGTACTTC
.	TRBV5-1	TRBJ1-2	CASSTRRNYGYTF	TGCGCCAGCAGCACCCGACGGAACTATGGCTACACCTTC
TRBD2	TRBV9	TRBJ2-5	CASSTGLAGVGETQYF	TGTGCCAGCAGCACTGGACTAGCGGGAGTAGGGGAGACCCAGTACTTC